This T cell receptor beta chain was sequenced for a study of shared clonotypes between healthy human individuals. V lost 5 bases, J lost 5 bases, and 10 bases stayed unmatched. The CDR3 length is 15 residues. Germline V gene sequence: CDR1 LNHDA, CDR2 SQIVND (reference sequence). Study conclusions and caveats: Sampling involved blood alone; tissue repertoires likely differ.

In regard to this clone: Its cognate antigen is unknown.

Method: immunoSEQ multiplex PCR; TCRdb's copy keeps in-frame clones and lacks some. The profile shows more than 2,000,000 clones, roughly 92% of them singletons. The sequence was obtained from a young man in good health. This rearrangement joins TRBV19 to TRBJ1-1; 8 bases agree with TRBD1. Sequencing was performed on naive CD4+ T cells sorted from blood. Documented subset: CD45RA+ positively selected. CDR3 nucleotides: TGTGCCAGTAGTCCTCGCCGGGACAGGAAAACTGAAGCTTTCTTT. Residues: CASSPRRDRKTEAFF.